These 18 T cell receptor beta chains came from one sample sequenced in a study of low-dose radiotherapy and immunotherapy resistance in tumors. Alpha and beta chains were covered, as first-strand cDNA relied on TRAV- and TRBV-specific primers. Using a constant-region primer together with a V-primer adapter, TCRs were subjected to 20 PCR cycles of amplification. TCRdb independently ran MiXCR on the reads; one entry per CDR3 protein. The repertoire holds around 69,000 distinct CDR3 sequences, with roughly 31% as singletons. Documented time point: before trial treatment. The material sequenced was PBMCs, taken before treatment. These receptors were taken from a female donor with ovarian cancer.

This clonotype was observed at least ten times. The V and J genes are TRBV20-1 and TRBJ2-5; D gene ambiguous. CDR1 and CDR2 from the germline V gene are DFQATT and SNEGSKA (reference sequence). The V end lost 4 bases, the J end lost 0 bases, and 6 bases lay between the germline ends. The CDR3 has 12 residues. CDR3 loop: CSATKNQETQYF. The CDR3 nucleotides are TGCAGTGCTACGAAGAACCAAGAGACCCAGTACTTC.

This clonotype was counted only a few times. The chain recombines TRBV30 with TRBJ2-7; D tentatively fits TRBD1 or TRBD2 (6 bases each). Trimming removed 4 bases from V and 4 bases from J, with 29 bases in between. Germline V lookup: CDR1 GTSNPN, CDR2 SVGIG (reference sequence). The CDR3 contains 18 residues. This CDR3 is CAWTPLPDKQRGGYEQYF. CDR3 bases: TGTGCCTGGACCCCGCTACCCGACAAACAGAGAGGGGGGTACGAGCAGTACTTC.

This clonotype was seen at least ten times. V usage is TRBV18 and J usage is TRBJ1-2; tentative D call: TRBD1 (5 bases). V shed 2 bases and J shed 7 bases, with 17 bases lying between them. The CDR3 runs 15 residues. Per germline, CDR1 KGHSH and CDR2 LQKENI. The CDR3 spells CASSPSWRGDGGYTF. As DNA, the CDR3 is TGTGCCAGCTCACCATCGTGGAGAGGGGACGGTGGCTACACCTTC.

The table lists this clonotype with many counts. The V gene is TRBV10-3, the J gene TRBJ2-3; no definite D call. The germline V gene encodes CDR1 ENHRY and CDR2 SYGVKD. The germline V and J ends were trimmed by 6 bases and 2 bases, with 9 bases remaining between them. This CDR3 spans 13 amino acids. CDR3 nucleotides: TGTGCCATCAGAGCTGATATCACAGATACGCAGTATTTT. Protein product: CAIRADITDTQYF.

Turning to this clonotype: A read error is likely here: a far larger clone is one base away. The rearrangement joins TRBV3-1 to TRBJ2-1; D remains ambiguous. The CDR3 covers 15 residues. Trimming removed 5 bases from V and 1 base from J, with 12 bases in between. CDR1 is LGHDT, CDR2 YNNKEL, per germline (reference sequence). DNA of the CDR3: TGTGCCAGCAGCTTAGGGATTAGTTCCTACAATGAGCAGTTCTTC. This sequence encodes CASSLGISSYNEQFF.

This clonotype rates as medium-sized. The V call is TRBV28, the J call TRBJ2-7, with D possibly being TRBD2 (7 bases). From germline, CDR1 is MDHEN and CDR2 SYDVKM. With 5 bases removed from V and 4 bases from J, the gap between germline ends came to 18 bases. The CDR3 totals 15 residues. CDR3 bases: TGTGCCAGCAGTGCCCGGGGGGCCCCCAGGTACGAGCAGTACTTC. This encodes CASSARGAPRYEQYF.

This chain connects TRBV28 to TRBJ2-1, with D unresolved. CDR1 MDHEN and CDR2 SYDVKM come from the germline V gene. The CDR3 has 15 amino acids. V lost 3 bases to trimming and J lost 0 bases, with 9 bases between them. The CDR3 region has the DNA TGTGCCAGCAGTTTTAGACTGGTCTCCTACAATGAGCAGTTCTTC. This translates into CASSFRLVSYNEQFF.

By share, this clonotype counts as medium-sized (0.01 to 0.1%). J is TRBJ2-2 and V is TRBV26; the tabulated D call, TRBD1, remains unverified against the DNA. TRBV26 is a known pseudogene. CDR3 length equals 14 residues. Here the CDR3 reads CASRSGVNTGELFF. CDR3 sequence (DNA): TGTGCCAGCCGCTCAGGGGTGAACACCGGGGAGCTGTTTTTT.

This clonotype has a handful of counts. The genes are TRBV30 and TRBJ2-7; maybe TRBD1 (6 bases). This CDR3 contains 14 residues. Trimming took off 0 bases at V and 2 bases at J, with 11 bases between the two ends. Per germline, CDR1 GTSNPN and CDR2 SVGIG (reference sequence). CDR3 sequence reads: CAWSVGGNTYEQYF. The CDR3 DNA follows: TGTGCCTGGAGTGTAGGGGGTAATACCTACGAGCAGTACTTC.

V is TRBV5-5 and J is TRBJ2-1; TRBD1 is a possible D gene (6 bases). V was shortened by 4 bases and J by 8 bases, with 10 bases between the two germline ends. The CDR3 contains 12 residues. The germline gives CDR1 SGHKS, CDR2 YYEKEE (reference sequence). CDR3: CASSQGRDEQFF. In DNA, the CDR3 is TGTGCCAGCAGCCAGGGGCGTGATGAGCAGTTCTTC.

This clonotype has at least ten counts. The V and J genes are TRBV15 and TRBJ2-4, with TRBD1 matching over 7 bases. J lost 8 bases, V lost 11 bases, and 9 bases had no gene match. The CDR3 spans 12 residues. Germline CDR1 reads LNHNV; CDR2 reads YYDKDF (reference sequence). CDR3 amino acids: CAGRDRKDIQYF. The CDR3 nucleotides read TGTGCCGGCCGGGACAGAAAGGACATTCAGTACTTC.

Of note for this clonotype: A far larger clone is one nucleotide away, so this likely arose from a read error. Lacking the conserved final phenylalanine or tryptophan, this CDR3 likely reflects a read error. This rearrangement joins TRBV27 to TRBJ1-6; no definite D call. Between the trimmed V and J ends, which lost 3 bases and 6 bases, there was a span of 12 bases. Germline CDR1 and CDR2: MNHEY and SMNVEV (reference sequence). The CDR3 length is 15 residues. The CDR3, as DNA: TGTGCCAGCAGTTTCACGGATCGGGCTAATTCACCCCTCCACTCT. Residues: CASSFTDRANSPLHS.

This clonotype has at least ten counts. This rearrangement joins TRBV29-1 to TRBJ2-5; D might be TRBD2 (5 bases). V lost 5 bases, J lost 5 bases, and 18 bases lay in between. The V gene's germline CDR1 is SQVTM and CDR2 ANQGSEA. This CDR3 comprises 14 residues. In DNA form, the CDR3 reads TGCAGCGTTCTGGCGGACGGGTCGGGGGAGACCCAGTACTTC. Protein sequence: CSVLADGSGETQYF.

Comment on this clonotype: This likely stems from a read error, as it lies one base from a far larger clone. CDR3 residues: CASSGQVNTEAFF. In DNA, the CDR3 is TGTGCCAGCAGTGGACAGGTGAACACTGAAGCTTTCTTT. The chain is built from TRBV6-5 and TRBJ1-1, with 7 bases matching TRBD1. With V trimmed by 5 bases and J by 0 bases, 0 bases remained unmatched. This CDR3 contains 13 residues. Germline lookup yields CDR1 MNHEY and CDR2 SVGAGI.

This chain links TRBV7-2 with TRBJ1-6; D might be TRBD1 (5 bases). The germline gives CDR1 SGHTA, CDR2 FQGNSA. CDR3 size: 15 residues. V lost 3 bases, J lost 6 bases, and 12 bases lay in between. Written as DNA, the CDR3 is TGTGCCAGCAGCTTCCCACGGGGCGGTAATTCACCCCTCCACTTT. This sequence encodes CASSFPRGGNSPLHF.

As to this clonotype: This likely traces to a read error, being one base from a far larger clone. The chain couples TRBV5-1 to TRBJ2-7; TRBD2 matches 7 bases. From germline, CDR1 is SGHRS and CDR2 YFSETQ. The CDR3 spans 15 residues. V lost 0 bases, J lost 7 bases, and 10 bases stayed unmatched. The chain's CDR3 is CASSLVLGDYNEQYF. The DNA of the CDR3 is TGCGCCAGCAGCTTGGTTCTAGGGGACTACAATGAGCAGTACTTC.

Comment on this clonotype: A far more abundant clone sits one base away, making this likely a read error. This sequence joins TRBV30 and TRBJ2-1; TRBD1 or TRBD2 may be the D gene (7 bases each). This CDR3 region has 13 residues. V gave up 5 bases and J gave up 10 bases, with 18 bases separating them. Germline V CDR1 and CDR2: GTSNPN, SVGIG (reference sequence). The CDR3 protein is CAWGRGGPYEQFF. The CDR3 DNA reads TGTGCCTGGGGCAGGGGGGGCCCCTACGAGCAGTTCTTC. The whole variable domain, remainder taken from reference TRBV30 and TRBJ2-1, is SQTIHQWPATLVQPVGSPLSLECTVEGTSNPNLYWYRQAAGRGLQLLFYSVGIGQISSEVPQNLSASRPQDRQFILSSKKLLLSDSGFYLCAWGRGGPYEQFFGPGTRLTVL.

This clonotype came up many times. V is TRBV4-1 and J is TRBJ2-2, with 10 bases lining up with TRBD1. Germline values: CDR1 MGHRA, CDR2 YSYEKL. Unmatched junction bases numbered 7, after V lost 3 bases and J lost 3 bases. This CDR3 is built from 17 residues. The CDR3 sequence is CASSHSRDRGYTGELFF. In nucleotides, the CDR3 is TGCGCCAGCAGCCATTCCCGGGACAGGGGTTACACCGGGGAGCTGTTTTTT.